These 11 T cell receptor beta chains were all obtained from the same sample, sequenced in a study of technical replicates of blood from several donors. The assay was immunoSEQ multiplex PCR, and TCRdb's table has in-frame clones only and misses some. Here the sample spans about 82,000 clones, around 96% being singletons. Sequencing was carried out using T cells isolated from PBMCs. The source is a human donor in good health.

The chain uses TRBV4-3 and TRBJ2-4, with TRBD2 matching over 8 bases. After removal of 0 bases from V and 6 bases from J, the junction contained 16 bases not matched to a gene. This CDR3 is built from 19 residues. CDR1 and CDR2 from the germline V gene are LGHNA and YSLEER. DNA for the CDR3: TGCGCCAGCAGCCAAGATAAAGACACCGCGGGACTAGTAGGAAACATTCAGTACTTC. It yields the protein CASSQDKDTAGLVGNIQYF.

The rearrangement joins TRBV7-6 to TRBJ2-1; 7 nucleotides match TRBD2. The V gene's germline CDR1 is SGHVS and CDR2 FNYEAQ. V gave up 3 bases and J gave up 5 bases; unmatched junction bases: 10. The CDR3 is 16 residues long. The CDR3, as DNA: TGTGCCAGCAGCTTCCCTCTAACCGGGACTAACAATGAGCAGTTCTTC. It is translated as CASSFPLTGTNNEQFF.

The J gene is TRBJ2-3, the V gene TRBV5-5; 8 nucleotides match TRBD2. The V segment lost 0 bases and the J segment 3 bases; nucleotides outside the gene matches: 3. There are 15 residues in the CDR3. CDR1 is SGHKS and CDR2 is YYEKEE in the germline V gene (reference sequence). The CDR3 reads CASSLEREWTDTQYF. The CDR3 DNA follows: TGTGCCAGCAGCTTGGAGCGGGAGTGGACAGATACGCAGTATTTT. The full variable domain, in which reference TRBV5-5 and TRBJ2-3 provide the parts outside the CDR3, is DAGVTQSPTHLIKTRGQQVTLRCSPISGHKSVSWYQQVLGQGPQFIFQYYEKEERGRGNFPDRFSARQFPNYSSELNVNALLLGDSALYLCASSLEREWTDTQYFGPGTRLTVL.

The gene calls are TRBV29-1 and TRBJ1-2; no reliable D call. Per the germline V gene, CDR1 is SQVTM and CDR2 is ANQGSEA. V lost 4 bases and J lost 6, with 15 bases in between. This CDR3 is 13 amino acids long. The CDR3 bases are TGCAGCGTTGTGAGGTCTTCGAGGCATGGCTACACCTTC. Protein product: CSVVRSSRHGYTF.

The chain employs TRBV9 and TRBJ1-1; 7 positions match TRBD1. There are 13 residues in the CDR3. Germline V CDR1 and CDR2: SGDLS, YYNGEE. Trimming cost V 4 bases and J 5 bases; bases outside gene matches: 5. The CDR3 DNA sequence: TGTGCCAGCAGCTCGGGACAGCGGACTGAAGCTTTCTTT. Translating it yields CASSSGQRTEAFF. The full variable domain, completed using reference TRBV9 and TRBJ1-1, is DSGVTQTPKHLITATGQRVTLRCSPRSGDLSVYWYQQSLDQGLQFLIQYYNGEERAKGNILERFSAQQFPDLHSELNLSSLELGDSALYFCASSSGQRTEAFFGQGTRLTVV.

V is TRBV28 and J is TRBJ2-7, with D possibly TRBD1 on 6 matching bases. CDR3 size: 18 residues. V lost 3 bases to trimming and J lost 5 bases, with 26 bases between them. Germline V CDR1 and CDR2: MDHEN, SYDVKM. The CDR3 region has the DNA TGTGCCAGCAGTTTGCCCCCCCAGGGGTCCCCAGAAAGGCACGAGCAGTACTTC. Its protein is CASSLPPQGSPERHEQYF.

The chain couples TRBV27 to TRBJ1-1, with D uncertain. Germline-derived CDR1 and CDR2 are MNHEY and SMNVEV (reference sequence). Trimming shortened V by 2 bases and J by 1 base, and 11 bases separated the two germline ends. CDR3 length: 15 residues. The CDR3: CASSLNIWANTEAFF. Here the CDR3 DNA reads TGTGCCAGCAGTTTAAATATCTGGGCGAACACTGAAGCTTTCTTT.

The chain is built from TRBV27 and TRBJ2-7; tentative D call: TRBD2 (6 bases). Trimming cost V 4 bases and J 3 bases, with 19 bases left between them. CDR1 and CDR2 from the germline V gene are MNHEY and SMNVEV (reference sequence). The CDR3 contains 16 residues. CDR3 coding DNA: TGTGCCAGCAGTTCAGGGACCGTTGGAGGGTTCTACGAGCAGTACTTC. Amino acid sequence: CASSSGTVGGFYEQYF.

The chain links TRBV7-2 to TRBJ2-1, with 11 bases fitting TRBD2. CDR1 and CDR2 from the germline V gene are SGHTA and FQGNSA. CDR3 size: 18 residues. The V gene end was trimmed by 5 bases and the J gene end by 1 base; junction bases not matched to a gene: 10. The DNA for the CDR3 is TGTGCCAGCAGCGGAAAAGGGACTAGCGGTCCTTCCTACAATGAGCAGTTCTTC. Translated: CASSGKGTSGPSYNEQFF.

This CDR3 reads CAWSAGDTDTQYF. CDR3 sequence (DNA): TGTGCCTGGAGTGCGGGAGACACAGATACGCAGTATTTT. V and J are TRBV30 and TRBJ2-3; tentative D call: TRBD2 (6 bases). Trimming removed 1 base at V and 2 bases at J, with 7 bases between. The CDR3 covers 13 residues. Germline lookup yields CDR1 GTSNPN and CDR2 SVGIG (reference sequence). The whole variable domain, remainder taken from reference TRBV30 and TRBJ2-3, is SQTIHQWPATLVQPVGSPLSLECTVEGTSNPNLYWYRQAAGRGLQLLFYSVGIGQISSEVPQNLSASRPQDRQFILSSKKLLLSDSGFYLCAWSAGDTDTQYFGPGTRLTVL.

The chain joins TRBV6-6 to TRBJ1-2; D unresolved. Trimming took 0 bases from V and 4 from J, leaving 6 bases between them. The CDR3 totals 13 residues. Germline V lookup: CDR1 MNHNY, CDR2 SVGAGI (reference sequence). The CDR3 protein is CASSYSTSYGYTF. The CDR3 DNA sequence: TGTGCCAGCAGTTACTCCACCAGCTATGGCTACACCTTC.